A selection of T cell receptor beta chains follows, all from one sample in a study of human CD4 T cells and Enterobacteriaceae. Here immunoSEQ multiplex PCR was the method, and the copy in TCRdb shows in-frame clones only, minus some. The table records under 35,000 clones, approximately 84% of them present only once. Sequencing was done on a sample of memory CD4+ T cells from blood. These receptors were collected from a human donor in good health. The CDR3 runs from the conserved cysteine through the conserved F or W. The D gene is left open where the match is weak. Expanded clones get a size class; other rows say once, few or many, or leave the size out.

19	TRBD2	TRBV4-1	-	CASSHPGTSGIYSTDTQYF
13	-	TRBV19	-	CASSRGYRETQYF
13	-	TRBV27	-	CASRKTVNTEAFF
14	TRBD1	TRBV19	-	CASSIELGQVEAFF
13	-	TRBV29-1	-	CSVERSMNTEAFF
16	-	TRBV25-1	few	CASSEYTAGGTYEQYF
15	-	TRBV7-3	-	CASSPRQVSTDTQYF
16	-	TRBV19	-	CASSINGGIQVNEQFF
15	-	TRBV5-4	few	CASSYQSGPSYEQYF
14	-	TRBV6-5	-	CASSLGRDGDTQYF
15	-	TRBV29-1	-	CSVEEGGTLGETQYF
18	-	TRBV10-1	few	CASPPTRSRVLKTDTQYF
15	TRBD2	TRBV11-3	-	CASSLGTSGGNEQFF
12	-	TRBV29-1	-	CSARSTDQPQHF
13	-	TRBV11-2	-	CASSWKTDTEAFF
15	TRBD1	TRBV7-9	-	CASSLGQGGNYGYTF
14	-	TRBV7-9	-	CASQKPGPRREQYF
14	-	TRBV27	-	CASPMNAGRVEQYF
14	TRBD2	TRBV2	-	CASLYEAGLYEQYF
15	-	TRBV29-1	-	CSFTGGASGANVLTF
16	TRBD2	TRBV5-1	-	CASSSRGGRSYNEQFF
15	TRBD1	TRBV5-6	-	CASSLGQGAYYGYTF
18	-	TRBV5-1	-	CASSLDLSGSRGDNEQFF
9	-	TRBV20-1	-	CSARDGYTF
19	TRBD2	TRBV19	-	CASSIGAGTSVGEGNIQYF
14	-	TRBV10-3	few	CAIRRQGGTGELFF
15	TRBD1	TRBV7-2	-	CASSLEGQGPYEQYF
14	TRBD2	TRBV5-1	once	CASNQALAGVEQFF
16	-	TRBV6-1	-	CASSVNYSPGTYGYTF
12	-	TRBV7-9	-	CASSVANYGYTF
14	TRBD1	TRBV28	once	CASSKQGAARGYTF
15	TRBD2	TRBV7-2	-	CASSPIAGSGETQYF
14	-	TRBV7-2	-	CASSLSPDSGEAFF
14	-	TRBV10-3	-	CAITGVLGSDTQYF